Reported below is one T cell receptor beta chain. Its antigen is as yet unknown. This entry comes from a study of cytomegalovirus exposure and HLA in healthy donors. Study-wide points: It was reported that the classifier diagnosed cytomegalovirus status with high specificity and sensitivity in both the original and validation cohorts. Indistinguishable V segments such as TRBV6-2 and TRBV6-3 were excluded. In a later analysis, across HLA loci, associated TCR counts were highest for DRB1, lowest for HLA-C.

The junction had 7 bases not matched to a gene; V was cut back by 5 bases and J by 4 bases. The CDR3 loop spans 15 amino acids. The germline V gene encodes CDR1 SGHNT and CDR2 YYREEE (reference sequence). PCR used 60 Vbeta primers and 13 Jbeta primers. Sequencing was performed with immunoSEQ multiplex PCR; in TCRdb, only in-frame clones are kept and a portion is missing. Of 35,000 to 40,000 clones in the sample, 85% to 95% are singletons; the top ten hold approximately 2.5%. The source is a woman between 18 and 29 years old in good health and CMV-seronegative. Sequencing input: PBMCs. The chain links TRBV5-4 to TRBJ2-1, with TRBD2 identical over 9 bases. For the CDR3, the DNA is TGTGCCAGCAGGGGCGGGAGGGATAATTACAATGAGCAGTTCTTC. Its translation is CASRGGRDNYNEQFF.